This T cell receptor beta chain emerged from a study of blood T cell repertoires in COVID-19. Study-level information: Acute and convalescent COVID-19 specimens originated in the United States, Italy and Spain. T cells, B-cell-depleted T cells, or PBMCs supplied cDNA or gDNA.

In the authors' workflow: For nucleated cells, counts were estimated from reference gene primer amplification. Sequencing used immunoSEQ multiplex PCR; TCRdb keeps in-frame clones, though not all of them. Clone size and V and J calls were adopted from that table, with D and trimming inferred from the DNA. The sample has about 280,000 clones, approximately 84% seen once. Germline V gives CDR1 KGHDR, CDR2 SFDVKD. This CDR3 spans 13 amino acids. The J segment lost 12 bases and the V segment lost 3 bases, leaving 4 bases of the junction unmatched. This clone has just one count. What was sequenced was peripheral blood. The V call is TRBV24-1, the J call TRBJ2-2, with 9 bases lining up with TRBD1. The clonotype was recovered from a woman in her twenties or thirties who had recovered from COVID-19. CDR3 nucleotide sequence: TGTGCCACCAGTGATAGTACAGGGGGCAAGCTGTTTTTT. Its protein product is CATSDSTGGKLFF.